These 24 T cell receptor beta chains originate from one sample sequenced in a study of cytomegalovirus exposure and HLA in healthy donors. The PCR ran on 60 Vbeta and 13 Jbeta primers. Assay used: immunoSEQ multiplex PCR; TCRdb lists only in-frame clones, some missing. The table includes some 130,000 clones, roughly four fifths detected once. Material: PBMCs. All receptors derive from a woman in her 50s in good health and CMV-seronegative.

The rearrangement links TRBV4-2 to TRBJ1-2; TRBD1 is a possible D gene (6 bases). The germline V gene has CDR1 LGHNA and CDR2 YNFKEQ. The CDR3 is 14 residues long. V was shortened by 0 bases and J by 8 bases, with 13 bases between the two germline ends. CDR3 nucleotide sequence: TGTGCCAGCAGCCAAGATTTCGGACAGAGCGGCTACACCTTC. Protein: CASSQDFGQSGYTF.

The chain carries TRBV11-2 and TRBJ2-4; 9 bases align to TRBD2. The CDR3 is made up of 18 amino acids. V lost 0 bases and J lost 0; bases outside the gene matches: 6. Germline V gene sequence: CDR1 SGHAT, CDR2 FQNNGV. CDR3 coding DNA: TGTGCCAGCAGCTTAGAATCGTCTAGCGGGATAGCCAAAAACATTCAGTACTTC. Translating gives CASSLESSSGIAKNIQYF.

The count of this clone is one. The chain is built from TRBV7-3 and TRBJ2-1, with 8 nucleotides matching TRBD1. V lost 5 bases to trimming and J lost 7 bases; unmatched junction nucleotides: 10. The CDR3 covers 15 residues. Germline V gene sequence: CDR1 SGHTA, CDR2 FQGTGA. CDR3 coding DNA: TGTGCCAGCAGCCAGGACGGACAGGGACGAAATGAGCAGTTCTTC. Translating gives CASSQDGQGRNEQFF.

The CDR3 DNA reads as TGTGCCAGCAGTCCACCGGGACAGGGCTATGGCTACACCTTC. Protein product: CASSPPGQGYGYTF. The gene calls are TRBV7-9 and TRBJ1-2, with TRBD1 identical over 9 bases. V was clipped by 6 bases and J by 4 bases; unmatched bases: 6. This CDR3 spans 14 amino acids. CDR1 SEHNR and CDR2 FQNEAQ come from the germline V gene (reference sequence).

This sequence joins TRBV13 and TRBJ2-6; a weak D match, TRBD1 (6 bases). In germline, CDR1 is PRHDT, CDR2 FYEKMQ (reference sequence). The CDR3 spans 17 residues. V lost 3 bases to trimming and J lost 0 bases, with 12 bases between them. The CDR3 DNA reads as TGTGCCAGCAGCTTGGTACAGGGAGCCTCTGGGGCCAACGTCCTGACTTTC. Translation: CASSLVQGASGANVLTF.

This sequence joins TRBV27 and TRBJ1-2, with 10 bases lining up with TRBD1. With V trimmed by 6 bases and J by 4 bases, 8 bases remained unmatched. The CDR3 is made up of 15 amino acids. Germline V CDR1 and CDR2: MNHEY, SMNVEV (reference sequence). The CDR3 is CASRPTRDRGYGYTF. In DNA, the CDR3 is TGTGCCAGCAGGCCTACCCGGGACAGGGGCTATGGCTACACCTTC.

V is TRBV6-6 and J is TRBJ1-4, with TRBD1 as a possible D gene (6 bases). In germline, CDR1 is MNHNY, CDR2 SVGAGI (reference sequence). Trimming stripped 0 bases from V and 2 bases from J, with 7 bases between. The CDR3 is made up of 15 amino acids. CDR3 region: CASSYSTGTNEKLFF. The DNA of the CDR3 is TGTGCCAGCAGTTACTCTACAGGGACTAATGAAAAACTGTTTTTT.

This CDR3 reads CASSAPGETQYF. The CDR3 DNA reads TGTGCCAGCTCTGCCCCCGGAGAGACCCAGTACTTC. This chain joins TRBV18 and TRBJ2-5; D is uncertain. CDR3 length: 12 residues. Trimming took off 6 bases at V and 4 bases at J, with 9 bases between the two ends. The germline CDR1 and CDR2 sequences are KGHSH and LQKENI. Full variable domain (remainder filled in from reference TRBV18 and TRBJ2-5): NAGVMQNPRHLVRRRGQEARLRCSPMKGHSHVYWYRQLPEEGLKFMVYLQKENIIDESGMPKERFSAEFPKEGPSILRIQQVVRGDSAAYFCASSAPGETQYFGPGTRLLVL.

The sample holds one count of this clone. The V and J genes are TRBV18 and TRBJ2-4, with 7 bases fitting TRBD1. The CDR3 extends over 16 amino acids. V lost 3 bases, J lost 6 bases, and 11 bases stayed unmatched. Germline assignment: CDR1 KGHSH and CDR2 LQKENI. The CDR3 coding sequence is TGTGCCAGCTCACCTAAGGACAGGTCCTATTTAAACATTCAGTACTTC. It encodes CASSPKDRSYLNIQYF.

The chain employs TRBV6-5 and TRBJ1-1, with TRBD1 matching over 7 bases. Germline values: CDR1 MNHEY, CDR2 SVGAGI. V shed 6 bases, J shed 4 bases, and the junction held 5 bases outside the gene matches. This CDR3 contains 13 residues. The DNA for the CDR3 is TGTGCCAGCAGCTACGACAGGGTCACTGAAGCTTTCTTT. Protein product: CASSYDRVTEAFF.

This clone was detected only once. The V gene is TRBV13, the J gene TRBJ2-5, with D unclear. Deletions cut 0 bases from V and 1 base from J, with 3 bases between. Germline lookup yields CDR1 PRHDT and CDR2 FYEKMQ (reference sequence). The CDR3 sequence is 13 residues long. The DNA of the CDR3 is TGTGCCAGCAGCTTAGGCGGCCAAGAGACCCAGTACTTC. Amino acid sequence: CASSLGGQETQYF. The variable domain in full, completed from reference TRBV13 and TRBJ2-5, reads AAGVIQSPRHLIKEKRETATLKCYPIPRHDTVYWYQQGPGQDPQFLISFYEKMQSDKGSIPDRFSAQQFSDYHSELNMSSLELGDSALYFCASSLGGQETQYFGPGTRLLVL.

The chain joins TRBV21-1 to TRBJ2-7; the table's TRBD1 call for D was not verified on the DNA. TRBV21-1 has pseudogene status. The CDR3 runs to 17 residues. CDR3 nucleotides: TGTGCCAGCAGCCACACACCCATGACAGGGATTACCTCTTCGCAGTACTTC. Encoded protein: CASSHTPMTGITSSQYF.

This rearrangement joins TRBV9 to TRBJ2-1, with a weak D call TRBD2 (5 bases). V dropped 0 bases and J dropped 7 bases, with 17 bases sitting between them. The CDR3 length is 16 residues. CDR1 is SGDLS and CDR2 is YYNGEE in the germline V gene. The DNA for the CDR3 is TGTGCCAGCAGCGTAGCCCGGGATCTAGGTTATAATGAGCAGTTCTTC. Its translation: CASSVARDLGYNEQFF.

This clone has just one count. The gene calls are TRBV4-1 and TRBJ2-1; TRBD2 matches 7 bases. This CDR3 comprises 17 residues. With V trimmed by 0 bases and J by 5 bases, 10 bases remained unmatched. Germline loops: CDR1 MGHRA, CDR2 YSYEKL. The CDR3 nucleotides read TGCGCCAGCAGCCAAGATCAACAACGACTAGCCCACAATGAGCAGTTCTTC. Amino acid sequence: CASSQDQQRLAHNEQFF.

The V gene is TRBV11-2, the J gene TRBJ2-7; 12 bases agree with TRBD2. The length of the CDR3 is 17 residues. CDR1 and CDR2 from the germline V gene are SGHAT and FQNNGV. The V gene end was trimmed by 2 bases and the J gene end by 0 bases; junction bases not matched to a gene: 5. The CDR3, as DNA: TGTGCCAGCAGCTTAAGGCTAGCGGGGGGGAGCTCCTACGAGCAGTACTTC. This sequence encodes CASSLRLAGGSSYEQYF.

The J gene is TRBJ1-5, the V gene TRBV4-1, with D unresolved. The V gene lost 0 bases and the J gene lost 1 base, with 7 bases spanning the gap. CDR3 size: 15 residues. Per germline, CDR1 MGHRA and CDR2 YSYEKL. The CDR3 here is CASSQDMRSNQPQHF. The CDR3 DNA reads as TGCGCCAGCAGCCAAGATATGAGGAGCAATCAGCCCCAGCATTTT.

A few counts support this clone. This chain connects TRBV7-3 to TRBJ2-7, with 12 positions matching TRBD2. This CDR3 has 16 amino acids. The germline CDR1 and CDR2 sequences are SGHTA and FQGTGA. V lost 5 bases and J lost 5; bases outside the gene matches: 10. CDR3 nucleotides: TGTGCCAGCAGCGGTTCCGGGACTAGCGGGTTACACGAGCAGTACTTC. The encoded protein is CASSGSGTSGLHEQYF.

V and J are TRBV5-6 and TRBJ1-4; D remains ambiguous. The CDR3 contains 14 residues. V shed 2 bases and J shed 4 bases, with 9 bases lying between them. Germline V lookup: CDR1 SGHDT, CDR2 YYEEEE. The DNA for the CDR3 is TGTGCCAGCAGCTTATTACAGAATAATGAAAAACTGTTTTTT. Translating gives CASSLLQNNEKLFF.

To note about this clone: The junction does not match germline at one end; this may be a read error. The gene calls are TRBV4-3 and TRBJ1-5, with 8 bases matching TRBD1. This CDR3 comprises 15 residues. The germline V gene encodes CDR1 LGHNA and CDR2 YSLEER. The CDR3 region has the DNA TGCGCCAGCAGCCAAGCAACAGGGGGGAATCAGCCCCAGAATTTT. Translation gives CASSQATGGNQPQNF.

This clone was seen just once. This chain joins TRBV7-9 and TRBJ1-2, with D tentatively TRBD1 (6 bases). Germline values: CDR1 SEHNR, CDR2 FQNEAQ (reference sequence). This CDR3 is built from 17 residues. The V gene lost 5 bases and the J gene lost 4 bases, with 23 bases spanning the gap. The CDR3 loop reads CASSSFDYRRQAYGYTF. In DNA, the CDR3 is TGTGCCAGCAGCAGCTTCGACTACCGCCGACAGGCCTATGGCTACACCTTC.

V gene TRBV9 combines with J gene TRBJ2-3, with 13 nucleotides matching TRBD2. V was pared by 5 bases and J by 0 bases, with 15 bases of the junction left unmatched. CDR1 is SGDLS and CDR2 is YYNGEE in the germline V gene. This CDR3 contains 20 residues. The CDR3 is CASSGDRGLAGLASTDTQYF. The CDR3 DNA reads as TGTGCCAGCAGTGGAGACAGGGGACTAGCGGGACTCGCAAGCACAGATACGCAGTATTTT.

J is TRBJ1-4 and V is TRBV30, with 8 bases fitting TRBD1. CDR3 length: 13 amino acids. The ends lost 5 bases at V and 2 bases at J; junction bases unmatched: 1. CDR1 is GTSNPN, CDR2 SVGIG, per germline (reference sequence). CDR3 sequence reads: CAWGQGTNEKLFF. In DNA form, the CDR3 reads TGTGCCTGGGGACAGGGCACTAATGAAAAACTGTTTTTT.

The V call is TRBV6-6, the J call TRBJ2-2, with D uncertain. There are 13 residues in the CDR3. Germline V gene lookup returns CDR1 MNHNY and CDR2 SVGAGI (reference sequence). Trimming pared 3 bases from V and 4 bases from J, leaving 6 bases between. For the CDR3, the DNA is TGTGCCAGCAGTTATTACAGCACCGGGGAGCTGTTTTTT. Protein sequence: CASSYYSTGELFF.

This chain links TRBV28 with TRBJ2-7, with a possible D match to TRBD1 (6 bases). Germline loops: CDR1 MDHEN, CDR2 SYDVKM. Deletions cut 5 bases from V and 7 bases from J, with 18 bases between. CDR3 size: 14 residues. This CDR3 is CASSPTGRPWEQYV. The CDR3 DNA reads as TGTGCCAGCAGTCCTACAGGGAGACCCTGGGAGCAGTACGTC.